This T cell receptor beta chain was documented in a study of neurological immune-mediated disorders. Time point here: longitudinal time-point 1 (baseline). Study-level points and caveats: HTLV-1-associated myelopathy had the most TCR clonal expansion, whereas multiple sclerosis had the least (lower than in healthy controls). None of the CDR3 amino acid sequences found in expanded clones was shared across subjects. This suggests that the TCR-beta repertoires were private in all groups.

This clonotype was observed at least ten times. Antigen specificity is unknown. Synthesis of cDNA was carried out by template-switch 5'RACE. The reaction used 10-nucleotide random UMIs. One entry per CDR3 protein, called by TCRdb with MiXCR from the 5' RACE reads. In the table there are some 68,000 distinct CDR3 sequences, 12% to 15% of which are singletons. This clonotype was sampled from a female donor with HTLV-1-associated myelopathy (HAM/TSP). Sample: PBMCs.

CDR3 DNA: TGTGCCAGCAGCTCCGGACAGGGGGCGCGGATCACTGAAGCTTTCTTT. Translating it yields CASSSGQGARITEAFF. The genes are TRBV12-3 or TRBV12-4 and TRBJ1-1, with TRBD1 identical over 11 bases. The ends lost 6 bases at V and 4 bases at J; junction bases unmatched: 10. CDR3 length: 16 amino acids.